These 21 T cell receptor beta chains came from one sample sequenced in a study of T cell responses to AZD1222 COVID-19 vaccine (dated by TCRdb to the early 2020s). Libraries were constructed by the immunoSEQ multiplex PCR assay. As stored in TCRdb, this immuneACCESS dataset retains in-frame rearrangements with V and J assigned. A fraction of the clones does not appear; measured against another copy, unresolved V genes explain less than half of the discrepancy, and the remainder lacks a known reason. The sample table lists 90,000 to 110,000 clones, roughly nine tenths of them with a count of one. Clones ranked in the top ten supply 35% to 50% of the sample. Explained via the paper, the time point label denotes: about 28 days (+/-7) after the second vaccine dose. Sequencing used peripheral blood, obtained 28 days after the second AZD1222 dose. Every receptor here comes from an adult who received the AZD1222 COVID-19 vaccine.

This chain connects TRBV30 to TRBJ2-7; TRBD1 or TRBD2 may be the D gene (5 bases each). V lost 5 bases to trimming and J lost 4 bases, with 21 bases between them. This CDR3 contains 15 residues. Germline V gene sequence: CDR1 GTSNPN, CDR2 SVGIG (reference sequence). CDR3 DNA sequence: TGTGCCTGGGCCCTGGGACCCCTGAAGGCATACGAGCAGTACTTC. Protein: CAWALGPLKAYEQYF. Full variable domain (rest looked up from reference TRBV30 and TRBJ2-7): SQTIHQWPATLVQPVGSPLSLECTVEGTSNPNLYWYRQAAGRGLQLLFYSVGIGQISSEVPQNLSASRPQDRQFILSSKKLLLSDSGFYLCAWALGPLKAYEQYFGPGTRLTVT.

The CDR3 sequence is CTSSQRDRRSTDTQYF. Written as DNA, the CDR3 is TGCACCAGCAGCCAACGGGACAGAAGAAGCACAGATACGCAGTATTTT. The gene calls are TRBV1 and TRBJ2-3; the tabulated D call, TRBD1, remains unverified against the DNA. TRBV1 is a known pseudogene. The CDR3 sequence is 16 residues long.

The V call is TRBV5-1, the J call TRBJ1-5, with a possible D match to TRBD1 (5 bases). This CDR3 is built from 16 residues. Per germline, CDR1 SGHRS and CDR2 YFSETQ. Trimming stripped 0 bases from V and 2 bases from J, with 12 bases between. This CDR3 reads CASSLEGRAGNQPQHF. In DNA form, the CDR3 reads TGCGCCAGCAGCTTGGAGGGGAGGGCCGGCAATCAGCCCCAGCATTTT.

The chain joins TRBV19 to TRBJ2-2; 7 nucleotides agree with TRBD1. The CDR3 has 17 residues. In germline, CDR1 is LNHDA, CDR2 SQIVND (reference sequence). V shed 5 bases, J shed 0 bases, and the junction held 9 bases outside the gene matches. The CDR3 DNA is TGTGCCAGTAGTGCGTACAGGGGCCCCACGAACACCGGGGAGCTGTTTTTT. It specifies CASSAYRGPTNTGELFF.

V gene TRBV28 combines with J gene TRBJ2-7, with TRBD1 identical over 8 bases. Trimming removed 5 bases from V and 5 bases from J; junction bases left unmatched: 14. Germline-derived CDR1 and CDR2 are MDHEN and SYDVKM. This CDR3 is built from 16 residues. The CDR3 DNA sequence: TGTGCCAGCAGTACCCGAGTGACAGGGGTAAGTGACGAGCAGTACTTC. This sequence encodes CASSTRVTGVSDEQYF.

This clone was detected only once. CDR3 sequence: CASSRSGGYTF. The CDR3 DNA reads TGTGCCAGCAGCCGCTCAGGGGGCTACACCTTC. This chain joins TRBV7-2 and TRBJ1-2; TRBD1 is a possible D gene (5 bases). Germline assignment: CDR1 SGHTA and CDR2 FQGNSA. The ends were cut back, 5 bases at V and 8 bases at J, with 9 bases in the middle. The length of the CDR3 is 11 residues.

The chain recombines TRBV3-1 (or the pseudogene TRBV3-2) with TRBJ2-7; 7 nucleotides line up with TRBD2. Trimming took 4 bases from V and 5 from J; bases not matched to a gene: 8. From germline, CDR1 is LGHDT and CDR2 YNNKEL (reference sequence). The CDR3 consists of 14 residues. The CDR3 nucleotides read TGTGCCAGCAGCCTTTTGACTAGCAACCACGAGCAGTACTTC. Residues: CASSLLTSNHEQYF.

This sequence joins TRBV19 and TRBJ1-3; TRBD1 matches at 7 bases. With V trimmed by 11 bases and J by 1 base, 11 bases remained unmatched. This CDR3 is 15 amino acids long. Germline V gives CDR1 LNHDA, CDR2 SQIVND (reference sequence). The CDR3 DNA sequence: TGTGCCGCCGCCGCACAGGGGCTTTCTGGAAACACCATATATTTT. Translated, it gives CAAAAQGLSGNTIYF.

V is TRBV27 and J is TRBJ2-7, with 9 bases matching TRBD2. V lost 4 bases to trimming and J lost 5 bases; unmatched junction nucleotides: 3. This CDR3 comprises 13 residues. The V gene's germline CDR1 is MNHEY and CDR2 SMNVEV (reference sequence). The CDR3: CASSWREGDEQYF. Written as DNA, the CDR3 is TGTGCCAGCAGTTGGCGGGAGGGCGACGAGCAGTACTTC.

V and J are TRBV28 and TRBJ1-3; a possible D gene is TRBD1 (5 bases). Trimming removed 1 base at V and 0 bases at J, with 10 bases between. CDR3 length: 16 residues. CDR1 and CDR2 (germline): MDHEN, SYDVKM. In nucleotides, the CDR3 is TGTGCCAGCAGTTTATTGGGGCAGATCTCTGGAAACACCATATATTTT. Translated, it gives CASSLLGQISGNTIYF.

V usage is TRBV18 and J usage is TRBJ2-1, with TRBD1 as a possible D gene (6 bases). CDR3 size: 12 residues. With 6 bases removed from V and 8 bases from J, the gap between germline ends came to 11 bases. Germline CDR1 KGHSH, CDR2 LQKENI. CDR3 protein: CASSQGFDEQFF. DNA for the CDR3: TGTGCCAGCTCTCAGGGGTTCGATGAGCAGTTCTTC.

The chain joins TRBV28 to TRBJ2-3; TRBD2 matches 9 bases. CDR1 and CDR2 (germline): MDHEN, SYDVKM. The length of the CDR3 is 17 residues. Germline trimming cut 4 bases from V and 5 bases from J; bases unmatched to any gene: 13. The CDR3 is CASSSTGGRVLRDTQYF. DNA for the CDR3: TGTGCCAGCAGTTCAACCGGCGGGAGGGTCCTCCGAGATACGCAGTATTTT.

This chain joins TRBV6-2 or TRBV6-3 and TRBJ1-4, with D tentatively TRBD1 (6 bases). V gave up 2 bases and J gave up 5 bases, with 15 bases separating them. The CDR3 totals 16 residues. Germline V gene lookup returns CDR1 MNHEY and CDR2 SVGEGT. The CDR3 loop reads CASSYGLGQSNEKLFF. The CDR3 DNA reads TGTGCCAGCAGTTACGGCCTCGGACAGTCCAATGAAAAACTGTTTTTT.

This clone has just one count. The chain is built from TRBV5-1 and TRBJ1-6, with TRBD1 as a possible D gene (5 bases). The CDR3 runs 16 residues. V lost 0 bases, J lost 3 bases, and 10 bases lay in between. Per germline, CDR1 SGHRS and CDR2 YFSETQ. Here the CDR3 DNA reads TGCGCCAGCAGCTTGGAATCGGGGGGCTATAATTCACCCCTCCACTTT. This translates into CASSLESGGYNSPLHF.

The V call is TRBV5-6, the J call TRBJ1-4, with 8 bases that match TRBD1. Germline V gene data show CDR1 as SGHDT and CDR2 as YYEEEE. V lost 4 bases to trimming and J lost 8 bases; unmatched junction nucleotides: 10. The CDR3 spans 15 residues. CDR3 loop: CASSETGAAKEKLFF. The CDR3 DNA is TGTGCCAGCAGCGAGACAGGGGCCGCGAAGGAAAAACTGTTTTTT.

The rearrangement joins TRBV23-1 to TRBJ2-7; TRBD1 might be the D (6 bases). TRBV23-1 falls under the ORF class, with uncertain function. This CDR3 contains 21 residues. The V gene lost 0 bases and the J gene lost 0 bases, with 27 bases spanning the gap. The CDR3 here is CASSQSIQRAGVLVRSYEQYF. As DNA, the CDR3 is TGCGCCAGCAGTCAATCCATACAAAGGGCAGGGGTCCTTGTACGCTCCTACGAGCAGTACTTC.

J is TRBJ2-3 and V is TRBV4-1, with 9 bases fitting TRBD2. Germline lookup yields CDR1 MGHRA and CDR2 YSYEKL. The trim removed 3 bases at V and 3 bases at J, leaving 7 bases unmatched. The CDR3 sequence is 16 residues long. The DNA of the CDR3 is TGCGCCAGCAGCCAGGGTTCTAGCGGGAAAACAGATACGCAGTATTTT. Translation gives CASSQGSSGKTDTQYF.

V and J are TRBV27 and TRBJ2-7, with TRBD1 matching over 7 bases. Per the germline V gene, CDR1 is MNHEY and CDR2 is SMNVEV (reference sequence). V shed 5 bases and J 2 bases; nucleotides not matched to a gene: 9. The CDR3 length is 15 residues. CDR3 sequence: CASSPLTGFPYEQYF. DNA of the CDR3: TGTGCCAGCAGTCCTCTGACAGGGTTCCCCTACGAGCAGTACTTC.

The chain links TRBV6-5 to TRBJ2-4, with TRBD2 matching over 7 bases. The CDR3 is 15 amino acids. V was pared by 5 bases and J by 8 bases, with 12 bases of the junction left unmatched. Germline V gives CDR1 MNHEY, CDR2 SVGAGI. CDR3 residues: CASSSLGEGRDIQYF. The DNA for the CDR3 is TGTGCCAGCAGTAGTCTAGGGGAGGGGAGGGACATTCAGTACTTC.

This sequence joins TRBV28 and TRBJ1-5; TRBD1 is a possible D gene (5 bases). This CDR3 is 15 amino acids long. With 11 bases removed from V and 6 bases from J, the gap between germline ends came to 23 bases. Germline values: CDR1 MDHEN, CDR2 SYDVKM. The CDR3 protein is CASLPRDGNSQPQHF. Here the CDR3 DNA reads TGTGCCTCCTTGCCCCGGGACGGGAATTCTCAGCCCCAGCATTTT. Looking up the rest from reference TRBV28 and TRBJ1-5 gives the full variable domain: DVKVTQSSRYLVKRTGEKVFLECVQDMDHENMFWYRQDPGLGLRLIYFSYDVKMKEKGDIPEGYSVSREKKERFSLILESASTNQTSMYLCASLPRDGNSQPQHFGDGTRLSIL.

This chain links TRBV6-5 with TRBJ2-7, with 7 nucleotides matching TRBD1. Trimming removed 6 bases from V and 5 bases from J; junction bases left unmatched: 10. The germline V gene has CDR1 MNHEY and CDR2 SVGAGI. This CDR3 comprises 14 residues. CDR3 residues: CASRHGQEKDEQYF. The CDR3 DNA is TGTGCCAGCAGACACGGACAGGAGAAGGACGAGCAGTACTTC.